This entry lists 22 T cell receptor beta chains sequenced from one sample in a study of T cells expressing NK-cell markers. No DNA is given; TCRdb re-called the 5' RACE reads and lists each CDR3 protein once. Found here are about 390,000 distinct CDR3 sequences; the top ten clones hold around 10%. Sequencing used blood T cells: a sorted CD56 or NKG2C T cell subset, CD4+ or CD8+ T cells, or bulk PBMC T cells (not recorded which). These receptors were collected from a woman aged 50 to 65 in good health.

This chain connects TRBV20-1 to TRBJ1-5; absent DNA, TCRdb's TRBD1 call cannot be checked. Germline CDR1 reads DFQATT; CDR2 reads SNEGSKA (reference sequence). This CDR3 is 16 amino acids long. CDR3 residues: CSARDQGASGNQPQHF.

The chain recombines TRBV29-1 with TRBJ2-3. The CDR3 extends over 14 amino acids. The germline CDR1 and CDR2 sequences are SQVTM and ANQGSEA. The CDR3 loop is CSVGLVSSTDTQYF.

The CDR3: CASSRGWQNTDTQYF. The rearrangement joins TRBV27 to TRBJ2-3. CDR3 length equals 15 residues. Germline lookup yields CDR1 MNHEY and CDR2 SMNVEV (reference sequence).

The rearrangement joins TRBV5-1 to TRBJ2-3; TCRdb lists TRBD1, though no DNA is available to test this call. The CDR3 consists of 16 residues. CDR1 is SGHRS and CDR2 is YFSETQ in the germline V gene. CDR3 sequence: CASRSQHQGGTDTQYF.

The gene calls are TRBV29-1 and TRBJ1-1. Germline V lookup: CDR1 SQVTM, CDR2 ANQGSEA. The CDR3 has 12 residues. CDR3 loop: CSGLGMNTEAFF.

The rearrangement links TRBV19 to TRBJ1-1; the D call from TCRdb, TRBD1, cannot be confirmed without DNA. Looked up from germline, CDR1 is LNHDA and CDR2 is SQIVND (reference sequence). CDR3 size: 14 residues. The CDR3 sequence: CASSLQGAQGEAFF.

Here the CDR3 reads CASSLTGKAAGELFF. The chain combines TRBV7-9 with TRBJ2-2; the D call of TRBD2 rests on TCRdb alone, since no DNA is present to check it. CDR1 SEHNR and CDR2 FQNEAQ come from the germline V gene (reference sequence). The CDR3 is 15 amino acids.

The V gene is TRBV29-1, the J gene TRBJ2-5. The CDR3 consists of 16 residues. CDR1 is SQVTM, CDR2 ANQGSEA, per germline. The CDR3 sequence is CSVEDRLPGPKETQYF.

This rearrangement joins TRBV12-3 or TRBV12-4 to TRBJ2-7; checking the TCRdb D call of TRBD2 is not possible without DNA. CDR3 size: 13 residues. The CDR3 protein is CAIRTSGRGEQYF.

This chain joins TRBV7-3 and TRBJ2-7; lacking DNA, the TRBD2 call made by TCRdb goes unchecked. Germline CDR1 reads SGHTA; CDR2 reads FQGTGA. The CDR3 is 14 residues long. The CDR3 spells CASSLSGTDYEQYF.

The gene calls are TRBV2 and TRBJ2-2; TCRdb returns TRBD2, unconfirmable since there is no DNA. CDR3 size: 15 residues. The germline gives CDR1 SNHLY, CDR2 FYNNEI. The chain's CDR3 is CASSERTALAGELFF.

The V call is TRBV3-1, the J call TRBJ2-5; TCRdb names TRBD2, which stays unverified in the absence of DNA. The CDR3 runs to 15 residues. Germline assignment: CDR1 LGHDT and CDR2 YNNKEL (reference sequence). This CDR3 reads CASSQPAGLQETQYF.

The chain joins TRBV9 to TRBJ2-2; TCRdb indicates TRBD1, and absent DNA this call remains unverified. CDR1 is SGDLS, CDR2 YYNGEE, per germline. CDR3 length: 16 amino acids. This chain's CDR3 is CASSIPGGSNTGELFF.

The rearrangement joins TRBV6-6 to TRBJ2-6. This CDR3 has 15 amino acids. Per the germline V gene, CDR1 is MNHNY and CDR2 is SVGAGI (reference sequence). The CDR3 loop reads CASSYSSSGANVLTF.

The chain links TRBV24-1 to TRBJ2-5; the D call from TCRdb, TRBD1, cannot be confirmed without DNA. Germline loops: CDR1 KGHDR, CDR2 SFDVKD. The CDR3 extends over 14 amino acids. CDR3 protein: CATSDPGPGGTQYF.

The CDR3 is CASSDRALRETQYF. The chain carries TRBV6-1 and TRBJ2-5; without DNA, the TCRdb call of TRBD1 cannot be checked. From germline, CDR1 is MNHNS and CDR2 SASEGT. The CDR3 has 14 amino acids.

V gene TRBV30 combines with J gene TRBJ2-1; TCRdb's D gene call, TRBD2, goes unchecked for lack of DNA. Germline CDR1 reads GTSNPN; CDR2 reads SVGIG (reference sequence). This CDR3 has 15 amino acids. CDR3 protein: CAWLGGTSGTNEQFF.

The genes are TRBV5-6 and TRBJ2-7. The CDR3 extends over 17 amino acids. Germline V gene data show CDR1 as SGHDT and CDR2 as YYEEEE. This CDR3 is CASSLARLVWGTYEQYF.

Here the CDR3 reads CASSVTGGRTYEQYF. The chain links TRBV7-9 to TRBJ2-7; TCRdb indicates TRBD1, and absent DNA this call remains unverified. CDR1 and CDR2 (germline): SEHNR, FQNEAQ (reference sequence). This CDR3 comprises 15 residues.

The V and J genes are TRBV4-2 and TRBJ1-6; the D gene TCRdb calls, TRBD1, cannot be checked with no DNA. Germline V CDR1 and CDR2: LGHNA, YNFKEQ. The CDR3 runs 17 residues. CDR3 sequence: CASSQEDRRADNSPLHF.

The J gene is TRBJ1-1, the V gene TRBV24-1; TCRdb calls TRBD1, which cannot be checked without DNA. This CDR3 contains 15 residues. Germline V gene lookup returns CDR1 KGHDR and CDR2 SFDVKD. This CDR3 reads CATSDPGQGHTEAFF.

The V call is TRBV7-2, the J call TRBJ2-1; TCRdb selects TRBD2, and the lack of DNA leaves this call unchecked. The CDR3 is made up of 17 amino acids. CDR1 is SGHTA, CDR2 FQGNSA, per germline. The CDR3 is CASSLGSGPGSYNEQFF.